Listed here are 22 T cell receptor beta chains from one sample, sequenced in a study of shared clonotypes between healthy human individuals. Method: immunoSEQ multiplex PCR; TCRdb's copy keeps in-frame clones and lacks some. In the table there are some 2.1 million clones, 80% to 95% of which are singletons. Naive CD8 cells comprised CD45RO-negative, CCR7-positively selected cells, excluding terminally differentiated effector memory CD45RA+ cells. Sample: naive CD8+ T cells from PBMCs. The receptors stem from a man in his late teens or twenties in good health. Some clones in this sample may be carry-over from other donors' samples.

The chain has TRBV27 and TRBJ2-3, with 11 bases matching TRBD2. Germline lookup yields CDR1 MNHEY and CDR2 SMNVEV (reference sequence). The CDR3 sequence is 17 residues long. The V gene end was trimmed by 3 bases and the J gene end by 1 base; junction bases not matched to a gene: 6. The CDR3 here is CASSFLLAGVGTDTQYF. CDR3 DNA: TGTGCCAGCAGTTTCCTACTAGCGGGAGTCGGCACAGATACGCAGTATTTT.

The chain carries TRBV7-9 and TRBJ1-1; possible D gene TRBD1, 5 bases. The V and J ends lost 3 bases and 10 bases respectively, with 12 bases between them. Germline CDR1 is SEHNR and CDR2 is FQNEAQ (reference sequence). The CDR3 is 12 residues long. The CDR3 nucleotides are TGTGCCAGCAGCTTCGCGGGGCAGCGAGCTTTCTTT. Translated: CASSFAGQRAFF. The variable domain in full, with the rest retrieved from reference TRBV7-9 and TRBJ1-1, is DTGVSQNPRHKITKRGQNVTFRCDPISEHNRLYWYRQTLGQGPEFLTYFQNEAQLEKSRLLSDRFSAERPKGSFSTLEIQRTEQGDSAMYLCASSFAGQRAFFGQGTRLTVV.

The rearrangement links TRBV19 to TRBJ2-7; D remains unclear. The CDR3 loop spans 14 amino acids. V lost 7 bases to trimming and J lost 2 bases, with 15 bases between them. Germline V gene sequence: CDR1 LNHDA, CDR2 SQIVND (reference sequence). CDR3 sequence: CASIGRSIPYEQYF. CDR3 coding DNA: TGTGCCAGTATAGGACGTTCGATCCCCTACGAGCAGTACTTC.

This clone was counted a single time. This chain links TRBV28 with TRBJ2-1, with no clear D. CDR1 MDHEN and CDR2 SYDVKM come from the germline V gene. The V end lost 3 bases, the J end lost 5 bases, and 14 bases lay between the germline ends. The CDR3 is 15 amino acids. The CDR3: CASSFGVSLNNEQFF. The DNA for the CDR3 is TGTGCCAGCAGTTTCGGCGTTTCTCTAAACAATGAGCAGTTCTTC. Supplemented by reference TRBV28 and TRBJ2-1, the full variable domain reads DVKVTQSSRYLVKRTGEKVFLECVQDMDHENMFWYRQDPGLGLRLIYFSYDVKMKEKGDIPEGYSVSREKKERFSLILESASTNQTSMYLCASSFGVSLNNEQFFGPGTRLTVL.

The chain employs TRBV27 and TRBJ1-4; 9 bases are shared with TRBD1. Germline V lookup: CDR1 MNHEY, CDR2 SMNVEV (reference sequence). V was pared by 5 bases and J by 8 bases, with 9 bases of the junction left unmatched. This CDR3 has 15 amino acids. The CDR3 protein is CASSPGTGFLEKLFF. DNA of the CDR3: TGTGCCAGCAGTCCCGGGACAGGGTTTTTAGAAAAACTGTTTTTT.

This clone was picked up a small number of times. The V gene is TRBV4-3, the J gene TRBJ1-1; a possible D gene is TRBD1 (5 bases). The CDR3 length is 16 residues. Germline V CDR1 and CDR2: LGHNA, YSLEER. With 0 bases removed from V and 7 bases from J, the gap between germline ends came to 18 bases. The CDR3, as DNA: TGCGCCAGCAGCCAAGATCCCCGACAGACGAACGGTGAAGCTTTCTTT. Protein: CASSQDPRQTNGEAFF.

The chain combines TRBV25-1 with TRBJ1-2; D uncertain. The CDR3 extends over 14 amino acids. The V and J ends lost 5 bases and 4 bases respectively, with 14 bases between them. Germline lookup yields CDR1 MGHDK and CDR2 SYGVNS. CDR3 loop: CASSPPGPLYGYTF. CDR3 coding DNA: TGTGCCAGCAGTCCCCCCGGGCCCCTCTATGGCTACACCTTC.

The rearrangement uses TRBV7-2 and TRBJ2-7; D is undetermined. Germline CDR1 is SGHTA and CDR2 is FQGNSA. Deletions cut 0 bases from V and 3 bases from J, with 3 bases between. This CDR3 region has 12 residues. The CDR3 nucleotides are TGTGCCAGCAGCTTAGCTCGCTACGAGCAGTACTTC. Its protein product is CASSLARYEQYF.

V usage is TRBV7-9 and J usage is TRBJ1-2; D may be TRBD1 (6 bases). V was shortened by 5 bases and J by 4 bases, with 14 bases between the two germline ends. Germline loops: CDR1 SEHNR, CDR2 FQNEAQ (reference sequence). The CDR3 sequence is 14 residues long. The chain's CDR3 is CASSLNDRSYGYTF. CDR3 DNA: TGTGCCAGCAGCCTAAACGACAGGAGCTATGGCTACACCTTC.

V usage is TRBV7-8 and J usage is TRBJ2-7; possibly TRBD1 or TRBD2 for D (6 bases each). This CDR3 has 14 amino acids. V was shortened by 4 bases and J by 1 base, with 11 bases between the two germline ends. CDR1 SGHVS and CDR2 FQNEAQ come from the germline V gene. Here the CDR3 DNA reads TGTGCCAGCAGCTCAACAGGGAGGTCCTACGAGCAGTACTTC. Translated: CASSSTGRSYEQYF.

The genes are TRBV10-1 and TRBJ1-2, with 7 bases matching TRBD1. Germline trimming cut 3 bases from V and 8 bases from J; bases unmatched to any gene: 12. CDR3 length: 15 residues. Germline loops: CDR1 WNHNN, CDR2 SYGVQD (reference sequence). Here the CDR3 reads CASSDDTEGARGYTF. The CDR3 DNA reads TGCGCCAGCAGTGATGATACGGAGGGGGCGAGGGGCTACACCTTC.

The V gene is TRBV19, the J gene TRBJ1-1; D not certain. Trimming left V 7 bases short and J 5 bases short, with 14 bases between. Germline CDR1 is LNHDA and CDR2 is SQIVND (reference sequence). CDR3 length: 13 residues. The chain's CDR3 is CASTPGGFTEAFF. The CDR3 DNA reads TGTGCCAGTACCCCGGGTGGATTTACTGAAGCTTTCTTT.

The chain couples TRBV7-2 to TRBJ1-5, with D hard to call. The CDR3 length is 16 residues. V shed 5 bases and J shed 0 bases, with 14 bases lying between them. Germline V gives CDR1 SGHTA, CDR2 FQGNSA. The CDR3 loop reads CASSPWAGNSNQPQHF. DNA of the CDR3: TGTGCCAGCAGCCCGTGGGCGGGAAATAGCAATCAGCCCCAGCATTTT.

The chain is built from TRBV4-3 and TRBJ1-1; D is unclear. This CDR3 has 14 amino acids. CDR1 is LGHNA and CDR2 is YSLEER in the germline V gene. V shed 0 bases and J shed 6 bases, with 11 bases lying between them. The CDR3, as DNA: TGCGCCAGCAGCCAAGATTCCGACATGGCTGAAGCTTTCTTT. Encoded protein: CASSQDSDMAEAFF.

In this sample, this clone turned up once. The chain couples TRBV29-1 to TRBJ2-1, with TRBD2 matching over 14 bases. Per the germline V gene, CDR1 is SQVTM and CDR2 is ANQGSEA. With V trimmed by 4 bases and J by 1 base, 9 bases remained unmatched. This CDR3 region has 18 residues. The CDR3: CSVGGTSGSRRSYNEQFF. Here the CDR3 DNA reads TGCAGCGTTGGGGGGACTAGCGGGAGCCGGCGGTCCTACAATGAGCAGTTCTTC.

The V gene is TRBV28, the J gene TRBJ2-1; D gene ambiguous. The CDR3 has 14 residues. Trimming took off 6 bases at V and 3 bases at J, with 12 bases between the two ends. Germline-derived CDR1 and CDR2 are MDHEN and SYDVKM. The CDR3 DNA follows: TGTGCCAGCAGCCCTCACGGCAACTACAATGAGCAGTTCTTC. Translated, it gives CASSPHGNYNEQFF.

This sequence joins TRBV28 and TRBJ1-2; D may be TRBD1 (5 bases). V lost 3 bases to trimming and J lost 3 bases, with 14 bases between them. This CDR3 is 15 amino acids long. CDR1 is MDHEN and CDR2 is SYDVKM in the germline V gene. The CDR3 loop is CASSFPLVRDYGYTF. CDR3 nucleotide sequence: TGTGCCAGCAGTTTCCCTCTTGTCAGGGACTATGGCTACACCTTC.

Only one count was recorded for this clone. The CDR3 DNA is TGCAGCGTTGTTCACCCGGACAGGGTTAACTATGGCTACACCTTC. Its protein product is CSVVHPDRVNYGYTF. The J gene is TRBJ1-2, the V gene TRBV29-1; 8 positions match TRBD1. This CDR3 comprises 15 residues. Looked up from germline, CDR1 is SQVTM and CDR2 is ANQGSEA. Trimming removed 4 bases from V and 1 base from J; junction bases left unmatched: 8.

This clone was found a few times. The rearrangement joins TRBV7-9 to TRBJ1-1; TRBD1 agrees at 9 bases. The CDR3 sequence is 17 residues long. Germline V lookup: CDR1 SEHNR, CDR2 FQNEAQ (reference sequence). V lost 2 bases, J lost 1 base, and 8 bases stayed unmatched. The CDR3 loop is CASSLSLGDRANTEAFF. CDR3 coding DNA: TGTGCCAGCAGCTTATCCTTAGGGGACAGGGCGAACACTGAAGCTTTCTTT.

V usage is TRBV10-1 and J usage is TRBJ2-2, with 8 nucleotides matching TRBD2. Trimming cost V 6 bases and J 6 bases; bases outside gene matches: 3. This CDR3 has 13 amino acids. The germline V gene has CDR1 WNHNN and CDR2 SYGVQD (reference sequence). The CDR3: CASSKREPGELFF. Written as DNA, the CDR3 is TGCGCCAGCAGCAAGCGGGAGCCCGGGGAGCTGTTTTTT.

The table lists this clone with a count of one. V and J are TRBV6-5 and TRBJ2-2, with 9 positions matching TRBD2. Germline CDR1 and CDR2: MNHEY and SVGAGI. The V and J ends lost 8 bases and 7 bases, in that order; junction bases with no gene match: 11. This CDR3 comprises 15 residues. The CDR3 nucleotides are TGTGCCAGCGTGGCCCTAGCGGGACCTGTCGGGGAGCTGTTTTTT. Translating it yields CASVALAGPVGELFF.

The genes are TRBV10-1 and TRBJ1-4, with D uncertain. There are 15 residues in the CDR3. CDR1 is WNHNN and CDR2 is SYGVQD in the germline V gene (reference sequence). V was shortened by 0 bases and J by 8 bases, with 13 bases between the two germline ends. The CDR3 DNA follows: TGCGCCAGCAGTGAGTCGATTTACGGGAACGAAAAACTGTTTTTT. This sequence encodes CASSESIYGNEKLFF.